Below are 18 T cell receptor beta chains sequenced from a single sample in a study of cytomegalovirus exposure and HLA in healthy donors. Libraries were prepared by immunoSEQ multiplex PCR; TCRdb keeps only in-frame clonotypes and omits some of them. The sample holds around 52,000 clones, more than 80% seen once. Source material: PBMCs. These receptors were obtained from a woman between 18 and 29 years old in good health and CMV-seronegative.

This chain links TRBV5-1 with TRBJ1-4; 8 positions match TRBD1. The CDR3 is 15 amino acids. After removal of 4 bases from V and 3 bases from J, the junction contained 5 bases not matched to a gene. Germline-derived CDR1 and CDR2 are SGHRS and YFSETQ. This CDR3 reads CASSGGQGANEKLFF. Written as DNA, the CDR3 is TGCGCCAGCAGCGGAGGACAGGGAGCTAATGAAAAACTGTTTTTT.

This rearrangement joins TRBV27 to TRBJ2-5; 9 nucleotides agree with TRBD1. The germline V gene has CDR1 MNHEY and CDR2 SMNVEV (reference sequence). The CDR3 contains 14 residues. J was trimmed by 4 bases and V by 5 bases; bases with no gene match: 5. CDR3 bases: TGTGCCAGCAGTCGGGACAGGGTGGGAGAGACCCAGTACTTC. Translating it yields CASSRDRVGETQYF.

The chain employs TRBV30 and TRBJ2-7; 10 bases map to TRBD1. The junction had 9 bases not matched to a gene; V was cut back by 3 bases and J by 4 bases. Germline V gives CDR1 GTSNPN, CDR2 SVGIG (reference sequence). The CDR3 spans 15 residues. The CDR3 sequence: CAWRSPGQGSYEQYV. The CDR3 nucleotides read TGTGCCTGGAGGAGTCCGGGACAGGGGTCTTACGAGCAGTACGTC.

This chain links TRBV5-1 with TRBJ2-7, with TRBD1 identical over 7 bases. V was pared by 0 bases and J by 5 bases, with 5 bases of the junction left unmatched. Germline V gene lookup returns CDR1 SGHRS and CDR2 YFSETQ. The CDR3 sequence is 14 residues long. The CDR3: CASSLVGQRDEQYF. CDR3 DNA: TGCGCCAGCAGCTTGGTGGGACAGCGAGACGAGCAGTACTTC. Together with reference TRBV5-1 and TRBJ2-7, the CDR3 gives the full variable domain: KAGVTQTPRYLIKTRGQQVTLSCSPISGHRSVSWYQQTPGQGLQFLFEYFSETQRNKGNFPGRFSGRQFSNSRSEMNVSTLELGDSALYLCASSLVGQRDEQYFGPGTRLTVT.

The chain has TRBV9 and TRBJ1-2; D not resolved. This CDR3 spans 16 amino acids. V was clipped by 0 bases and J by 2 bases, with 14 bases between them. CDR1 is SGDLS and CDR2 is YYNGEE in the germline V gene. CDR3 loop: CASSVGVVEQNYGYTF. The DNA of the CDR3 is TGTGCCAGCAGCGTAGGGGTCGTGGAACAGAACTATGGCTACACCTTC.

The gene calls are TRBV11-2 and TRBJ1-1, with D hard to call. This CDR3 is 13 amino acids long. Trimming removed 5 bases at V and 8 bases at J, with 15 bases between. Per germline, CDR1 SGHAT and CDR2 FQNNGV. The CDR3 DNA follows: TGTGCCAGCAGCCAAAAGTTCGTTAGCGAAGCTTTCTTT. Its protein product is CASSQKFVSEAFF.

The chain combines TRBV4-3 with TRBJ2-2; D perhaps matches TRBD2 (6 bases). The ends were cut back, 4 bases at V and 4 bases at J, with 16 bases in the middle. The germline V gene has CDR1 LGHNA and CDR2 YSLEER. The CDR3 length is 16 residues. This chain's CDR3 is CASSPTGGESTGELFF. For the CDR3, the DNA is TGCGCCAGCAGCCCAACAGGAGGGGAAAGCACCGGGGAGCTGTTTTTT.

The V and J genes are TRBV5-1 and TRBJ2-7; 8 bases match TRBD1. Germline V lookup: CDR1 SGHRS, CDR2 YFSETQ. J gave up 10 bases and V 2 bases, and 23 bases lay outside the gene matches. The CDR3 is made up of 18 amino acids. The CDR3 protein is CASSLNSRAGQGWEEQYF. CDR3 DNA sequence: TGCGCCAGCAGCTTAAACTCTAGGGCAGGACAGGGATGGGAGGAACAGTACTTC.

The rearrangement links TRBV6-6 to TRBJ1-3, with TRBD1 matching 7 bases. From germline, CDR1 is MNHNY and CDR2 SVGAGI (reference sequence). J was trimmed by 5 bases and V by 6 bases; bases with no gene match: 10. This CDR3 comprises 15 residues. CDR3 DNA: TGTGCCAGCAGATACACCGGGACAGAGCGAAACACCATATATTTT. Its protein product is CASRYTGTERNTIYF.

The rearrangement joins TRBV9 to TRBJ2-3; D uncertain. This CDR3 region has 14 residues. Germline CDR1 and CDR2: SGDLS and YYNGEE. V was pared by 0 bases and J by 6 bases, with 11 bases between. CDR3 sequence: CASSVVGSFDTQYF. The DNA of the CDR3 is TGTGCCAGCAGCGTAGTTGGTAGCTTCGATACGCAGTATTTT.

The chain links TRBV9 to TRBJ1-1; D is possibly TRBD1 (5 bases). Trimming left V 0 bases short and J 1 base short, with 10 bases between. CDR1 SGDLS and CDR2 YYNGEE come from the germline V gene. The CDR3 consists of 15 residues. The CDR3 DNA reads TGTGCCAGCAGCGTAGAGGCGGGACGGAACACTGAAGCTTTCTTT. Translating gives CASSVEAGRNTEAFF.

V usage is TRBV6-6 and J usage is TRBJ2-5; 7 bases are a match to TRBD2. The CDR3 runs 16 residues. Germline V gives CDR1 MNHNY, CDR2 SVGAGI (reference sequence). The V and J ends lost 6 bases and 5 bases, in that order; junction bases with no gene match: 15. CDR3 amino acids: CASSRGVSDVLETQYF. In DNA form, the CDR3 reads TGTGCCAGCAGCCGGGGGGTCTCCGATGTTTTGGAGACCCAGTACTTC.

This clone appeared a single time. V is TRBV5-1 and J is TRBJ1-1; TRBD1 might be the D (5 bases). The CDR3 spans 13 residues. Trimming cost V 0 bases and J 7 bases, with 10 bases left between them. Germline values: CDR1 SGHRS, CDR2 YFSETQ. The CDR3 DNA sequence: TGCGCCAGCAGCTTGGGACAGACTTTTGAAGCTTTCTTT. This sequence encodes CASSLGQTFEAFF.

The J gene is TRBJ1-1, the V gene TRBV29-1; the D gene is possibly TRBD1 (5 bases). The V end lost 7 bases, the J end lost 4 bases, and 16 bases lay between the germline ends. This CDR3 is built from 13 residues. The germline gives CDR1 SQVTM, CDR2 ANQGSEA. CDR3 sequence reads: CSGKQGFGTEAFF. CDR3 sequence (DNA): TGCAGCGGGAAGCAGGGTTTCGGCACTGAAGCTTTCTTT.

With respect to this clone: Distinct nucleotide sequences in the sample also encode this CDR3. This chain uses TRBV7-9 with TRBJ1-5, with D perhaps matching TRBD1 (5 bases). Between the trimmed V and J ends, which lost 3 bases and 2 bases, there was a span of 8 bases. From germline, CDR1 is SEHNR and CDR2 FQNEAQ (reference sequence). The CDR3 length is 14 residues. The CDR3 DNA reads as TGTGCCAGCAGCTTGTCGGGGGGCAATCAGCCCCAGCATTTT. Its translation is CASSLSGGNQPQHF.

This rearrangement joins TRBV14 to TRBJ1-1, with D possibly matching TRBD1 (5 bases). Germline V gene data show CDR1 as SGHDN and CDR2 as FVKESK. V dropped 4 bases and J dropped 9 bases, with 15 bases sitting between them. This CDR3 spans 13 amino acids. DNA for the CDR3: TGTGCCAGCAGCCTGAAGGCGGGGGATCAAGCTTTCTTT. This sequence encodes CASSLKAGDQAFF.

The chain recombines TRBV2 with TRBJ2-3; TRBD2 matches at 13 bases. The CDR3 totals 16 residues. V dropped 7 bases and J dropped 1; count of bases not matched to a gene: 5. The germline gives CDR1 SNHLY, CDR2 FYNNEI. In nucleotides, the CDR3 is TGTGCCAGCACCCGACTAGCGGGAGGAGGCACAGATACGCAGTATTTT. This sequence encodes CASTRLAGGGTDTQYF. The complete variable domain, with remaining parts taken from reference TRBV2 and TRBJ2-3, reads EPEVTQTPSHQVTQMGQEVILRCVPISNHLYFYWYRQILGQKVEFLVSFYNNEISEKSEIFDDQFSVERPDGSNFTLKIRSTKLEDSAMYFCASTRLAGGGTDTQYFGPGTRLTVL.

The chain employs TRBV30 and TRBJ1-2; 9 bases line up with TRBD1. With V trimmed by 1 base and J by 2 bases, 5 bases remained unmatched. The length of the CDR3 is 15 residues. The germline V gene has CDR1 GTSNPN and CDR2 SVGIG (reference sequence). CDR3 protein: CAWSAPGTGNYGYTF. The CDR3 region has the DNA TGTGCCTGGAGTGCGCCCGGGACAGGGAACTATGGCTACACCTTC.